This TCR beta chain was retrieved from a study of T cells in Graves' hyperthyroidism and ophthalmopathy. On the study more broadly: Initial diagnosis, before any treatment, was when peripheral blood was collected.

Authors of the study amplified TCR beta CDR3 regions from RNA transcripts. A set of HTBI primers served as the primers for a first-round RT-PCR of the TCR CDR3. Using its own MiXCR run on the multiplex PCR reads, TCRdb lists one record per CDR3 protein. The sample gives 600,000 or so distinct CDR3 sequences, more than 12% of which show up once; around 12% is in the top ten. Germline V gene sequence: CDR1 LGHDT, CDR2 YNNKEL (reference sequence). Between the trimmed V and J ends, which lost 0 bases and 0 bases, there was a span of 9 bases. This CDR3 has 16 amino acids. This clonotype was seen ten or more times.

The clonotype was recovered from a woman in her forties or fifties with Graves' ophthalmopathy. The chain carries TRBV3-1 and TRBJ1-3, with a possible D match to TRBD1 (6 bases). Material for sequencing was blood. CDR3 protein: CASSQEQGYSGNTIYF. CDR3 nucleotides: TGTGCCAGCAGCCAAGAACAGGGTTACTCTGGAAACACCATATATTTT.